Presented here are 27 T cell receptor beta chains from one specimen sequenced in a study of T cell responses to AZD1222 COVID-19 vaccine. TCRdb's copy holds only in-frame clones and misses some; the assay was immunoSEQ multiplex PCR. The sample includes 55,000 to 75,000 clones, approximately 81% of them seen just once. Source: peripheral blood, taken on day 0 of AZD1222 vaccination. Receptors originate from an adult in good health.

The chain recombines TRBV18 with TRBJ2-1; 7 positions match TRBD1. Germline-derived CDR1 and CDR2 are KGHSH and LQKENI. The V segment lost 3 bases and the J segment 6 bases; nucleotides outside the gene matches: 5. CDR3 length: 14 amino acids. The CDR3 reads CASSPRAGGNEQFF. CDR3 bases: TGTGCCAGCTCACCTCGGGCAGGGGGCAATGAGCAGTTCTTC.

Here the CDR3 reads CASSATGPVGTEAFF. CDR3 coding DNA: TGTGCCAGCAGCGCGACAGGGCCAGTGGGCACTGAAGCTTTCTTT. J is TRBJ1-1 and V is TRBV11-3; the match to TRBD1 covers 7 bases. CDR1 and CDR2 from the germline V gene are SGHNT and YENEEA. V shed 5 bases, J shed 4 bases, and the junction held 10 bases outside the gene matches. CDR3 length: 15 amino acids.

This rearrangement joins TRBV5-1 to TRBJ1-2; 11 bases map to TRBD1. Germline V gives CDR1 SGHRS, CDR2 YFSETQ. This CDR3 has 15 residues. Trimming at V came to 2 bases and at J to 6 bases, leaving 6 bases not matched to a gene. In DNA, the CDR3 is TGCGCCAGCAGCTTAGGGACAGGGGGAGGTAATGGCTACACCTTC. Its protein product is CASSLGTGGGNGYTF.

The chain recombines TRBV2 with TRBJ2-7; D not resolved. Germline V gene sequence: CDR1 SNHLY, CDR2 FYNNEI. This CDR3 has 11 amino acids. V was trimmed by 6 bases and J by 3 bases, leaving 6 bases between them. CDR3 bases: TGTGCCAGCAGGGTGAGCTACGAGCAGTACTTC. This sequence encodes CASRVSYEQYF.

This clone was picked up one time. The chain joins TRBV5-1 to TRBJ1-4; D unresolved. The V end lost 0 bases, the J end lost 6 bases, and 9 bases lay between the germline ends. The CDR3 spans 14 residues. Per the germline V gene, CDR1 is SGHRS and CDR2 is YFSETQ. The CDR3 loop is CASSLVGVDEKLFF. The CDR3 DNA sequence: TGCGCCAGCAGCTTGGTCGGGGTGGATGAAAAACTGTTTTTT.

The CDR3 DNA follows: TGTGCCAGCAGCCTTACCCGCGCAGGGGAGTACGAGCAGTACTTC. Its protein product is CASSLTRAGEYEQYF. The chain combines TRBV25-1 with TRBJ2-7, with D possibly matching TRBD1 (6 bases). Germline CDR1 is MGHDK and CDR2 is SYGVNS. V lost 6 bases and J lost 4, with 19 bases in between. The CDR3 has 15 amino acids.

The chain couples TRBV12-3 or TRBV12-4 to TRBJ1-2; unclear D gene. The CDR3 spans 11 residues. V was shortened by 3 bases and J by 4 bases, with 3 bases between the two germline ends. The chain's CDR3 is CASSLGYGYTF. CDR3 coding DNA: TGTGCCAGCAGTTTGGGCTATGGCTACACCTTC.

The rearrangement uses TRBV7-9 and TRBJ1-1, with 8 bases identical to TRBD1. V lost 4 bases, J lost 5 bases, and 12 bases stayed unmatched. This CDR3 comprises 16 residues. In germline, CDR1 is SEHNR, CDR2 FQNEAQ (reference sequence). CDR3 bases: TGTGCCAGCAGCTCCGGCACAACAGGGGGAAGGACTGAAGCTTTCTTT. Amino acids: CASSSGTTGGRTEAFF.

This clone was picked up a small number of times. This rearrangement joins TRBV7-8 to TRBJ1-6; D call uncertain. Trimming cost V 5 bases and J 0 bases, with 11 bases left between them. CDR3 length: 16 amino acids. Per the germline V gene, CDR1 is SGHVS and CDR2 is FQNEAQ. The CDR3 bases are TGTGCCAGCAGCGCGGGCGGGAGCTCCTATAATTCACCCCTCCACTTT. It translates to CASSAGGSSYNSPLHF.

Points on this clone: Germline and junction disagree at one end, which may indicate a read error. V is TRBV6-1 and J is TRBJ1-2; possible D gene TRBD1, 5 bases. Germline V gene lookup returns CDR1 MNHNS and CDR2 SASEGT. The CDR3 has 17 residues. The CDR3 bases are TGTGCCAGCCGTGAATCCGGGACTCCCAATTTGGTCTATGGCTACACCTTC. It encodes CASRESGTPNLVYGYTF.

V gene TRBV19 combines with J gene TRBJ2-7; weak D call: TRBD1 (6 bases). Germline lookup yields CDR1 LNHDA and CDR2 SQIVND (reference sequence). The CDR3 spans 13 residues. V was clipped by 5 bases and J by 7 bases, with 15 bases between them. CDR3 residues: CASSLAGAYEQYF. CDR3 coding DNA: TGTGCCAGTAGTTTGGCAGGGGCGTATGAGCAGTACTTC.

The chain recombines TRBV7-9 with TRBJ2-3, with 7 positions matching TRBD2. This CDR3 is 16 amino acids long. V shed 1 base and J 3 bases; nucleotides not matched to a gene: 7. CDR1 is SEHNR, CDR2 FQNEAQ, per germline (reference sequence). The DNA for the CDR3 is TGTGCCAGCAGCTTAGTACTTGCGGGAGAAACAGATACGCAGTATTTT. Amino acids: CASSLVLAGETDTQYF.

DNA of the CDR3: TGCGCCAGCAGCTTGGATGGGACGGTTGGTCTCAAAGAGACCCAGTACTTC. Protein: CASSLDGTVGLKETQYF. The chain couples TRBV5-1 to TRBJ2-5, with D tentatively TRBD1 or TRBD2 (5 bases each). There are 17 residues in the CDR3. The germline V gene has CDR1 SGHRS and CDR2 YFSETQ. V dropped 0 bases and J dropped 3 bases, with 18 bases sitting between them.

This sequence joins TRBV4-1 and TRBJ1-1; a possible D gene is TRBD1 (5 bases). The V end lost 7 bases, the J end lost 11 bases, and 20 bases lay between the germline ends. This CDR3 is built from 13 residues. Germline-derived CDR1 and CDR2 are MGHRA and YSYEKL. The CDR3 sequence: CASNPGPGRDAFF. The CDR3 bases are TGCGCCAGCAACCCAGGGCCCGGCAGGGACGCTTTCTTT.

This chain links TRBV14 with TRBJ1-4; 11 positions agree with TRBD1. CDR1 is SGHDN, CDR2 FVKESK, per germline. The CDR3 extends over 17 amino acids. V gave up 4 bases and J gave up 6 bases; unmatched junction bases: 10. CDR3 DNA: TGTGCCAGCAGCCCCGGGACAGGGGGGACTGGCCATGAAAAACTGTTTTTT. Translated, it gives CASSPGTGGTGHEKLFF.

CDR3 DNA: TGTGCCACCAGTGATCCCGGGACTAGCGGGGTCAATGAGCAGTTCTTC. This gives the protein CATSDPGTSGVNEQFF. This chain uses TRBV24-1 with TRBJ2-1, with 13 bases identical to TRBD2. The germline CDR1 and CDR2 sequences are KGHDR and SFDVKD. V was pared by 3 bases and J by 6 bases, with 4 bases of the junction left unmatched. CDR3 size: 16 residues.

The genes are TRBV21-1 and TRBJ2-2; the D call of TRBD2 is as the table states it, not checked on the DNA. TRBV21-1 represents a pseudogene. The CDR3 runs to 17 residues. CDR3 coding DNA: TGTGCCAGCAGCAAGGGGGGCGGGGGGATGGACACCGGGGAGCTGTTTTTT. As protein: CASSKGGGGMDTGELFF.

This clone was seen only once. The chain combines TRBV19 with TRBJ1-1; unclear D gene. The CDR3 contains 15 residues. Trimming took 2 bases from V and 1 from J, leaving 11 bases between them. Per germline, CDR1 LNHDA and CDR2 SQIVND (reference sequence). In DNA, the CDR3 is TGTGCCAGTAGTATAAACCCGGGGTCGAACACTGAAGCTTTCTTT. This encodes CASSINPGSNTEAFF.

The chain uses TRBV6-6 and TRBJ1-1, with TRBD1 matching over 7 bases. The J segment lost 9 bases and the V segment lost 7 bases, leaving 11 bases of the junction unmatched. Germline CDR1 MNHNY, CDR2 SVGAGI (reference sequence). The CDR3 covers 13 residues. CDR3 DNA: TGTGCCAGCACCCAGGGGGGCGCCGGAAAAGCTTTCTTT. This translates into CASTQGGAGKAFF.

The J gene is TRBJ1-2, the V gene TRBV5-1; TRBD1 might be the D (6 bases). The CDR3 is made up of 15 amino acids. V lost 2 bases to trimming and J lost 7 bases, with 18 bases between them. CDR1 and CDR2 (germline): SGHRS, YFSETQ. The chain's CDR3 is CASSLDQGRARGYTF. CDR3 coding DNA: TGCGCCAGCAGCTTAGATCAGGGGAGGGCCCGTGGCTACACCTTC.

The rearrangement links TRBV4-1 to TRBJ1-1, with D unresolved. Between the trimmed V and J ends, which lost 3 bases and 1 base, there was a span of 3 bases. Germline V gene lookup returns CDR1 MGHRA and CDR2 YSYEKL. The CDR3 runs 12 residues. The CDR3 protein is CASSHRNTEAFF. The CDR3, as DNA: TGCGCCAGCAGCCACCGGAACACTGAAGCTTTCTTT.

The chain links TRBV20-1 to TRBJ1-5; no clear D. The germline V and J ends were trimmed by 3 bases and 6 bases, with 6 bases remaining between them. There are 11 residues in the CDR3. Germline values: CDR1 DFQATT, CDR2 SNEGSKA (reference sequence). The DNA for the CDR3 is TGCAGTGCTAGGGCACGTCAGCCCCAGCATTTT. As protein: CSARARQPQHF.

The rearrangement links TRBV10-3 to TRBJ2-2; 8 bases fit TRBD1. J lost 4 bases, V lost 10 bases, and 11 bases had no gene match. Germline V gives CDR1 ENHRY, CDR2 SYGVKD. This CDR3 is 15 amino acids long. The CDR3 region is CATNPGQASTGELFF. CDR3 DNA sequence: TGTGCCACAAACCCGGGACAGGCTTCCACCGGGGAGCTGTTTTTT.

The rearrangement joins TRBV13 to TRBJ2-7; TRBD1 matches at 9 bases. Germline lookup yields CDR1 PRHDT and CDR2 FYEKMQ (reference sequence). The J segment lost 3 bases and the V segment lost 5 bases, leaving 8 bases of the junction unmatched. CDR3 length: 15 amino acids. CDR3 DNA sequence: TGTGCCAGCAGCCCTGGACAGGGGAACTTCTACGAGCAGTACTTC. Protein sequence: CASSPGQGNFYEQYF.

The CDR3 DNA follows: TGTGCCAGCACCCTCGGGGTAGCGGGGGGAATTAGCACAGATACGCAGTATTTT. Protein: CASTLGVAGGISTDTQYF. The J gene is TRBJ2-3, the V gene TRBV7-6; 10 bases are shared with TRBD2. Germline V lookup: CDR1 SGHVS, CDR2 FNYEAQ. The CDR3 is 18 residues long. V shed 7 bases, J shed 0 bases, and the junction held 13 bases outside the gene matches. Filled out from reference TRBV7-6 and TRBJ2-3, the complete variable domain reads GAGVSQSPRYKVTKRGQDVALRCDPISGHVSLYWYRQALGQGPEFLTYFNYEAQQDKSGLPNDRFSAERPEGSISTLTIQRTEQRDSAMYRCASTLGVAGGISTDTQYFGPGTRLTVL.

The V gene is TRBV6-5, the J gene TRBJ2-1; D gene uncertain. The V end lost 5 bases, the J end lost 3 bases, and 2 bases lay between the germline ends. This CDR3 has 11 amino acids. The germline CDR1 and CDR2 sequences are MNHEY and SVGAGI. In nucleotides, the CDR3 is TGTGCCAGCAGTAACTACAATGAGCAGTTCTTC. Translating gives CASSNYNEQFF.

V and J are TRBV5-5 and TRBJ1-5; D not resolved. V dropped 1 base and J dropped 0 bases, with 5 bases sitting between them. Germline loops: CDR1 SGHKS, CDR2 YYEKEE (reference sequence). CDR3 length: 14 amino acids. The CDR3 nucleotides read TGTGCCAGCAGCTTGCCTGGTAGCAATCAGCCCCAGCATTTT. It codes for CASSLPGSNQPQHF.